Below, 21 T cell receptor beta chains from the same sample are listed, as sequenced in a study of shared clonotypes between healthy human individuals. Generated by immunoSEQ multiplex PCR, the TCRdb table keeps only in-frame clones and is missing some. The sample includes fewer than 2.5 million clones, approximately 93% of them seen just once. What was sequenced was naive CD4+ T cells from PBMCs. The subset is: CD45RA+ positively selected. These receptors were collected from a man between 18 and 35 years old in good health. Some clones in this sample may be carry-over from other donors' samples.

CDR3 region: CASSYPIGTARSEQYF. CDR3 sequence (DNA): TGTGCCAGCAGTTACCCTATCGGGACAGCTCGGAGCGAGCAGTACTTC. The chain employs TRBV6-6 and TRBJ2-7; TRBD1 matches at 7 bases. Germline CDR1 is MNHNY and CDR2 is SVGAGI (reference sequence). The CDR3 is 16 residues long. J lost 6 bases, V lost 2 bases, and 13 bases had no gene match.

The V and J genes are TRBV10-3 and TRBJ2-5; 8 bases are shared with TRBD1. CDR3 length equals 15 residues. With V trimmed by 2 bases and J by 7 bases, 9 bases remained unmatched. Germline CDR1 is ENHRY and CDR2 is SYGVKD. The CDR3 spells CAISEGQGAERTQYF. The CDR3 DNA reads TGTGCCATCAGTGAGGGGCAGGGGGCAGAGAGGACCCAGTACTTC.

This clone was detected once. The chain employs TRBV29-1 and TRBJ2-7; tentative D call: TRBD1 (6 bases). The ends were cut back, 2 bases at V and 4 bases at J, with 18 bases in the middle. Germline V lookup: CDR1 SQVTM, CDR2 ANQGSEA. This CDR3 is 15 amino acids long. The chain's CDR3 is CSVEKQGVRTYEQYF. In nucleotides, the CDR3 is TGCAGCGTTGAAAAACAGGGTGTTAGAACTTACGAGCAGTACTTC.

This sequence joins TRBV9 and TRBJ1-4; D unclear. Germline assignment: CDR1 SGDLS and CDR2 YYNGEE. The CDR3 spans 13 residues. V lost 3 bases, J lost 8 bases, and 11 bases lay in between. The CDR3 sequence: CASSALDGEKLFF. The CDR3 nucleotides are TGTGCCAGCAGCGCCCTGGACGGGGAAAAACTGTTTTTT.

The chain is built from TRBV5-1 and TRBJ2-5; 7 nucleotides agree with TRBD2. The CDR3 has 15 residues. With 4 bases clipped from V and 7 bases from J, the junction kept 13 bases outside the gene matches. In germline, CDR1 is SGHRS, CDR2 YFSETQ. The CDR3 spells CASSREGAGEGTQYF. The DNA for the CDR3 is TGCGCCAGCAGCAGGGAAGGGGCGGGAGAGGGGACCCAGTACTTC.

This clone came up once. CDR3 nucleotide sequence: TGCGCCAGCAGCTTGGGGCAGCCCATCCCCTACAATGAGCAGTTCTTC. This translates into CASSLGQPIPYNEQFF. The V gene is TRBV5-1, the J gene TRBJ2-1; no clear D. This CDR3 spans 16 amino acids. Per germline, CDR1 SGHRS and CDR2 YFSETQ. V was trimmed by 0 bases and J by 2 bases, leaving 12 bases between them.

This chain links TRBV27 with TRBJ1-1, with D perhaps matching TRBD1 (5 bases). Germline V gene sequence: CDR1 MNHEY, CDR2 SMNVEV (reference sequence). The CDR3 runs to 9 residues. V lost 4 bases and J lost 11, with 5 bases in between. In DNA, the CDR3 is TGTGCCAGCAGTTGGGGGGCTTTCTTT. Amino acid sequence: CASSWGAFF.

This clone was observed a single time. The rearrangement joins TRBV5-1 to TRBJ2-7; D possibly corresponds to TRBD2 (5 bases). V lost 4 bases and J 0 bases, leaving 11 bases between the germline ends. The germline V gene encodes CDR1 SGHRS and CDR2 YFSETQ. This CDR3 has 14 residues. The CDR3 DNA is TGCGCCAGCAGCCCCGACGGGGTCTCCTACGAGCAGTACTTC. Amino acid sequence: CASSPDGVSYEQYF.

V is TRBV5-1 and J is TRBJ2-2; a weak D match, TRBD2 (5 bases). The CDR3 loop spans 20 amino acids. Trimming took off 1 base at V and 6 bases at J, with 28 bases between the two ends. Germline CDR1 is SGHRS and CDR2 is YFSETQ. In nucleotides, the CDR3 is TGCGCCAGCAGCTTGTCTCCTCGTTTATCGGCGGGCCCGAGCGCCGGGGAGCTGTTTTTT. This sequence encodes CASSLSPRLSAGPSAGELFF.

The genes are TRBV4-3 and TRBJ1-2, with D tentatively TRBD1 (5 bases). Looked up from germline, CDR1 is LGHNA and CDR2 is YSLEER. This CDR3 has 14 amino acids. Deletions cut 0 bases from V and 4 bases from J, with 9 bases between. DNA of the CDR3: TGCGCCAGCAGCCAAGATACCGGGACCTATGGCTACACCTTC. Translation: CASSQDTGTYGYTF.

CDR3 in DNA: TGTGCCAGTAGTATCCTCTCCGACAGGGGGCGAGCGCAGCCCCAGCATTTT. Its translation: CASSILSDRGRAQPQHF. The rearrangement links TRBV19 to TRBJ1-5, with 10 bases matching TRBD1. Germline V gene sequence: CDR1 LNHDA, CDR2 SQIVND (reference sequence). This CDR3 contains 17 residues. Trimming removed 3 bases from V and 7 bases from J; junction bases left unmatched: 12.

V usage is TRBV6-5 and J usage is TRBJ2-7; D call uncertain. V lost 6 bases and J 5 bases, leaving 14 bases between the germline ends. Germline V gene lookup returns CDR1 MNHEY and CDR2 SVGAGI. There are 13 residues in the CDR3. CDR3 amino acids: CASRERAIHEQYF. The CDR3 DNA sequence: TGTGCCAGCAGGGAAAGGGCGATCCACGAGCAGTACTTC.

The chain carries TRBV19 and TRBJ2-6; D is perhaps TRBD1 (6 bases). The CDR3 extends over 16 amino acids. Germline CDR1 reads LNHDA; CDR2 reads SQIVND (reference sequence). V was trimmed by 5 bases and J by 1 base, leaving 12 bases between them. Here the CDR3 reads CASSVQGGSGANVLTF. In DNA form, the CDR3 reads TGTGCCAGTAGTGTACAAGGGGGATCTGGGGCCAACGTCCTGACTTTC.

This clone is a singleton in its sample. The chain is built from TRBV12-5 and TRBJ1-3; tentatively, D is TRBD1 (6 bases). V lost 9 bases, J lost 4 bases, and 13 bases lay in between. The germline V gene has CDR1 LGHNT and CDR2 FRNRAP. The CDR3 is 13 amino acids. CDR3 in DNA: TGTGCTAGCAGCCGGGGGGCCGGAAACACCATATATTTT. Protein sequence: CASSRGAGNTIYF.

V is TRBV30 and J is TRBJ2-1; 8 positions agree with TRBD1. The CDR3 contains 14 residues. V shed 2 bases, J shed 5 bases, and the junction held 5 bases outside the gene matches. Germline V gives CDR1 GTSNPN, CDR2 SVGIG (reference sequence). CDR3 in amino acids: CAWSKGQAHNEQFF. CDR3 DNA: TGTGCCTGGAGTAAGGGACAGGCCCACAATGAGCAGTTCTTC.

The V gene is TRBV6-1, the J gene TRBJ2-1; D is possibly TRBD2 (5 bases). CDR3 length: 12 residues. Germline values: CDR1 MNHNS, CDR2 SASEGT. Trimming took off 4 bases at V and 14 bases at J, with 15 bases between the two ends. The CDR3 reads CASSGTLAREFF. CDR3 nucleotide sequence: TGTGCCAGCAGTGGGACTTTAGCTCGGGAGTTCTTC.

The chain uses TRBV2 and TRBJ1-5; TRBD1 is a possible D gene (6 bases). The germline V gene has CDR1 SNHLY and CDR2 FYNNEI. CDR3 length: 13 residues. V dropped 8 bases and J dropped 5 bases, with 13 bases sitting between them. The CDR3 here is CASSGTRDQPQHF. The CDR3 DNA is TGTGCCAGCTCCGGGACAAGGGATCAGCCCCAGCATTTT. Full variable domain (missing parts from reference TRBV2 and TRBJ1-5): EPEVTQTPSHQVTQMGQEVILRCVPISNHLYFYWYRQILGQKVEFLVSFYNNEISEKSEIFDDQFSVERPDGSNFTLKIRSTKLEDSAMYFCASSGTRDQPQHFGDGTRLSIL.

The V and J genes are TRBV11-2 and TRBJ2-6; D remains ambiguous. Germline assignment: CDR1 SGHAT and CDR2 FQNNGV. V lost 5 bases to trimming and J lost 4 bases, with 18 bases between them. The CDR3 covers 17 residues. The CDR3 region has the DNA TGTGCCAGCAGCCCCTCACGCTTGGAAACCGGGGCCAACGTCCTGACTTTC. The encoded protein is CASSPSRLETGANVLTF.

The V and J genes are TRBV6-5 and TRBJ2-1; TRBD2 is a possible D gene (6 bases). V was cut by 2 bases and J by 2 bases, with 10 bases left in between. This CDR3 spans 15 amino acids. The germline V gene has CDR1 MNHEY and CDR2 SVGAGI. The CDR3 region has the DNA TGTGCCAGCAGTTACACGGGAGTTACCTACAATGAGCAGTTCTTC. As protein: CASSYTGVTYNEQFF.

Only one count was recorded for this clone. This chain uses TRBV10-1 with TRBJ1-2, with 7 bases identical to TRBD1. The CDR3 totals 12 residues. Germline CDR1 WNHNN, CDR2 SYGVQD (reference sequence). After removal of 11 bases from V and 3 bases from J, the junction contained 6 bases not matched to a gene. CDR3 amino acids: CAGATGYYGYTF. The CDR3 DNA reads as TGCGCCGGGGCGACAGGGTACTATGGCTACACCTTC.

This chain joins TRBV10-2 and TRBJ2-1; 9 nucleotides agree with TRBD2. The V segment lost 5 bases and the J segment 4 bases; nucleotides outside the gene matches: 6. The germline CDR1 and CDR2 sequences are WSHSY and SAAADI. CDR3 length: 15 amino acids. The DNA for the CDR3 is TGCGCCAGCAGTAAATCTAGCGGGGATTACAATGAGCAGTTCTTC. This translates into CASSKSSGDYNEQFF.